Listed here are 18 T cell receptor beta chains from one sample, sequenced in a study of OX40 agonist ivuxolimab in advanced cancers. Sequencing used immunoSEQ multiplex PCR; TCRdb keeps in-frame clones, though not all of them. The repertoire holds some 25,000 clones, with 80% to 85% as singletons. Source: CD4+ or CD8+ T cells sorted from blood, taken in a trial of the OX40 agonist ivuxolimab. These receptors were obtained from an adult with an advanced solid tumor such as melanoma, head and neck, liver or kidney cancer.

This clone has just a few counts. This chain links TRBV7-6 with TRBJ2-3; 7 nucleotides line up with TRBD2. Trimming took 1 base from V and 5 from J; bases not matched to a gene: 6. This CDR3 is 15 amino acids long. Germline V lookup: CDR1 SGHVS, CDR2 FNYEAQ. The CDR3 nucleotides read TGTGCCAGCAGCTTAGGTACTAGCGATGTAGATACGCAGTATTTT. Protein sequence: CASSLGTSDVDTQYF.

The rearrangement joins TRBV6-5 to TRBJ2-3; D perhaps matches TRBD1 (6 bases). V shed 7 bases and J shed 2 bases, with 13 bases lying between them. The CDR3 length is 14 residues. Germline CDR1 reads MNHEY; CDR2 reads SVGAGI. The CDR3 reads CASIPGTNTDTQYF. The CDR3 DNA follows: TGTGCCAGCATTCCCGGGACAAACACAGATACGCAGTATTTT.

This clone is medium-sized (0.01 to 0.1%) in the sample. This chain connects TRBV5-5 to TRBJ1-2; no reliable D call. This CDR3 has 13 residues. Germline CDR1 reads SGHKS; CDR2 reads YYEKEE (reference sequence). The ends were cut back, 4 bases at V and 8 bases at J, with 15 bases in the middle. CDR3 in amino acids: CASSHQEVIGYTF. DNA of the CDR3: TGTGCCAGCAGCCACCAGGAGGTCATCGGCTACACCTTC.

The rearrangement links TRBV9 to TRBJ1-1; TRBD1 agrees at 10 bases. Losses at the gene ends were 4 bases for V and 3 bases for J; bases not matched to a gene: 3. CDR1 and CDR2 from the germline V gene are SGDLS and YYNGEE. The CDR3 extends over 14 amino acids. CDR3 coding DNA: TGTGCCAGCAGCCCTGGGACAGGGGACACTGAAGCTTTCTTT. This translates into CASSPGTGDTEAFF.

The V and J genes are TRBV27 and TRBJ1-2; maybe TRBD1 (5 bases). CDR1 MNHEY and CDR2 SMNVEV come from the germline V gene (reference sequence). V lost 0 bases and J 1 base, leaving 12 bases between the germline ends. CDR3 length equals 16 residues. DNA of the CDR3: TGTGCCAGCAGTTTATCGGAGGGGACCTATAACTATGGCTACACCTTC. Translation gives CASSLSEGTYNYGYTF.

The rearrangement links TRBV6-1 to TRBJ1-1; possibly TRBD1 for D (5 bases). The ends were cut back, 2 bases at V and 5 bases at J, with 21 bases in the middle. The length of the CDR3 is 17 residues. Per the germline V gene, CDR1 is MNHNS and CDR2 is SASEGT. The CDR3: CASSERGLTPLGTEAFF. The CDR3 region has the DNA TGTGCCAGCAGTGAAAGGGGCTTGACTCCCTTAGGGACTGAAGCTTTCTTT.

This chain connects TRBV5-1 to TRBJ2-7, with 9 bases that match TRBD1. From germline, CDR1 is SGHRS and CDR2 YFSETQ. The CDR3 length is 16 residues. V lost 4 bases to trimming and J lost 6 bases; unmatched junction nucleotides: 14. CDR3 protein: CASSGSDGTGWFEQYF. CDR3 DNA sequence: TGCGCCAGCAGCGGATCCGACGGGACAGGGTGGTTCGAGCAGTACTTC.

This CDR3 is CASSFQGGYNEQFF. CDR3 in DNA: TGTGCCAGCAGCTTCCAGGGGGGTTACAATGAGCAGTTCTTC. The chain carries TRBV9 and TRBJ2-1, with D possibly being TRBD1 (7 bases). The CDR3 has 14 residues. With 4 bases removed from V and 4 bases from J, the gap between germline ends came to 12 bases. Per the germline V gene, CDR1 is SGDLS and CDR2 is YYNGEE.

CDR3 amino acids: CASSAGTGENTEAFF. CDR3 nucleotides: TGTGCCAGCAGCGCTGGGACAGGGGAGAACACTGAAGCTTTCTTT. This rearrangement joins TRBV9 to TRBJ1-1; TRBD1 matches 10 bases. CDR1 SGDLS and CDR2 YYNGEE come from the germline V gene. CDR3 length: 15 residues. Trimming took 3 bases from V and 1 from J; bases not matched to a gene: 3.

This chain connects TRBV27 to TRBJ1-2, with no clear D. Germline V lookup: CDR1 MNHEY, CDR2 SMNVEV (reference sequence). With 3 bases removed from V and 13 bases from J, the gap between germline ends came to 15 bases. The CDR3 consists of 12 residues. The CDR3 spells CASSFKGTRPTF. In nucleotides, the CDR3 is TGTGCCAGCAGTTTTAAGGGTACTCGCCCCACCTTC.

There are a few counts of this clone. CDR3 nucleotide sequence: TGTGCCAGCCTTCGTGATGGGGAGCAGTTCTTC. This codes for CASLRDGEQFF. The V call is TRBV7-9, the J call TRBJ2-1; the D is unclear. The CDR3 consists of 11 residues. CDR1 SEHNR and CDR2 FQNEAQ come from the germline V gene (reference sequence). Trimming left V 8 bases short and J 10 bases short, with 12 bases between.

V and J are TRBV15 and TRBJ1-5; 7 bases agree with TRBD1. The germline V gene has CDR1 LNHNV and CDR2 YYDKDF (reference sequence). Trimming at V came to 8 bases and at J to 2 bases, leaving 6 bases not matched to a gene. There are 14 residues in the CDR3. CDR3: CATRTGWGNQPQHF. CDR3 nucleotides: TGTGCCACCCGGACAGGCTGGGGCAATCAGCCCCAGCATTTT.

This clone was seen a few times. Other nucleotide sequences in the sample specify the same CDR3. This CDR3 reads CSVELNTEAFF. The DNA for the CDR3 is TGCAGCGTTGAGTTAAACACTGAAGCTTTCTTT. The chain has TRBV29-1 and TRBJ1-1; D remains ambiguous. Germline loops: CDR1 SQVTM, CDR2 ANQGSEA. This CDR3 spans 11 amino acids. V was cut by 3 bases and J by 2 bases, with 4 bases left in between.

The chain recombines TRBV21-1 with TRBJ1-5. TRBV21-1 is a pseudogene segment. CDR3 length: 18 residues. CDR3 DNA sequence: TGTGCCAGCAGCAAAGAGGAGACCGGGACTAATAGCAATCAGCCCCAGCATTTT. It is translated as CASSKEETGTNSNQPQHF.

This clone is a singleton in its sample. The chain recombines TRBV6-1 with TRBJ2-7, with D unresolved. The V gene's germline CDR1 is MNHNS and CDR2 SASEGT. There are 10 residues in the CDR3. Trimming stripped 8 bases from V and 3 bases from J, with 5 bases between. DNA of the CDR3: TGTGCCAGCGCCAACTACGAGCAGTACTTC. Encoded protein: CASANYEQYF.

In its sample, this clone was seen once. The chain couples TRBV5-5 to TRBJ2-7, with D tentatively TRBD1 or TRBD2 (5 bases each). Germline V CDR1 and CDR2: SGHKS, YYEKEE (reference sequence). V lost 4 bases, J lost 0 bases, and 11 bases lay in between. The CDR3 is made up of 14 amino acids. CDR3 residues: CASSTGRSSYEQYF. The CDR3 region has the DNA TGTGCCAGCAGCACGGGACGGAGCTCCTACGAGCAGTACTTC.

V usage is TRBV9 and J usage is TRBJ1-5; 7 bases agree with TRBD1. Germline V lookup: CDR1 SGDLS, CDR2 YYNGEE. The CDR3 is 15 residues long. J was trimmed by 0 bases and V by 4 bases; bases with no gene match: 4. The DNA of the CDR3 is TGTGCCAGCAGCTTGGGGACAGATAGCAATCAGCCCCAGCATTTT. Protein: CASSLGTDSNQPQHF.

The chain combines TRBV10-1 with TRBJ2-7, with D uncertain. CDR3 size: 13 residues. The germline V gene encodes CDR1 WNHNN and CDR2 SYGVQD (reference sequence). Trimming shortened V by 5 bases and J by 2 bases, and 10 bases separated the two germline ends. The CDR3 DNA reads TGCGCCAGCAGTCCCTTTGGGGCCTACGAGCAGTACTTC. Amino acid sequence: CASSPFGAYEQYF.